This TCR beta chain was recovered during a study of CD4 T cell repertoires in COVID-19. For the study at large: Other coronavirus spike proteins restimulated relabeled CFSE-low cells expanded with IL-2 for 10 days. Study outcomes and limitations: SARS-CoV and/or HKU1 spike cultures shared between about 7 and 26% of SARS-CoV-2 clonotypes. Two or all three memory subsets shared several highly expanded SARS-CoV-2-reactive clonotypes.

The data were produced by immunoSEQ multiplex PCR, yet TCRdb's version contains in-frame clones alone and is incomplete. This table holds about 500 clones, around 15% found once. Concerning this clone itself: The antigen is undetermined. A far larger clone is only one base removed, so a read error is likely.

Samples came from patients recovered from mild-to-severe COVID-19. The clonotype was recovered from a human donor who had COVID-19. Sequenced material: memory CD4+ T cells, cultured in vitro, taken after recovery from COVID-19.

CDR3 residues: CAGGGANEAFF. For the CDR3, the DNA is TGTGCGGGGGGGGGCGCTAATGAAGCTTTCTTT. This chain links TRBV10-3 with TRBJ1-1; TRBD1 is a possible D gene (6 bases). CDR1 is ENHRY, CDR2 SYGVKD, per germline. CDR3 length equals 11 residues.